The 16 T cell receptor beta chains in this list originate from one sample, sequenced in a study of identical twins' blood T cells. TCRdb re-called the 5' RACE reads through MiXCR, storing one row per CDR3 protein. The top ten hold around 5.6% of the sample, which has hundreds of thousands of distinct CDR3 sequences, over 25% seen once. The sample consisted of PBMCs. Every receptor here comes from a woman aged 18 to 49 in good health.

V and J are TRBV20-1 and TRBJ2-5; D not certain. Trimming pared 6 bases from V and 0 bases from J, leaving 5 bases between. CDR1 and CDR2 (germline): DFQATT, SNEGSKA (reference sequence). The CDR3 sequence is 11 residues long. The CDR3 here is CSATNQETQYF. The DNA of the CDR3 is TGCAGTGCCACGAACCAAGAGACCCAGTACTTC.

The chain carries TRBV29-1 and TRBJ1-1, with 7 bases that match TRBD1. V dropped 6 bases and J dropped 1; count of bases not matched to a gene: 11. Germline CDR1 and CDR2: SQVTM and ANQGSEA. The CDR3 is 15 residues long. The CDR3 loop reads CSVVDRRLGNTEAFF. The CDR3 DNA reads TGCAGCGTCGTGGACAGGCGTCTTGGGAACACTGAAGCTTTCTTT.

This clonotype was picked up many times. The rearrangement links TRBV7-9 to TRBJ2-7, with 8 bases lining up with TRBD1. The J segment lost 4 bases and the V segment lost 6 bases, leaving 2 bases of the junction unmatched. CDR1 and CDR2 from the germline V gene are SEHNR and FQNEAQ (reference sequence). The CDR3 extends over 12 amino acids. CDR3 loop: CASSGQGYEQYF. CDR3 DNA: TGTGCCAGCAGTGGACAGGGATACGAGCAGTACTTC.

This clonotype was seen a few times. The chain combines TRBV7-9 with TRBJ1-1; D remains unclear. The CDR3 is made up of 13 amino acids. Between the trimmed V and J ends, which lost 5 bases and 1 base, there was a span of 8 bases. Germline V gives CDR1 SEHNR, CDR2 FQNEAQ (reference sequence). The CDR3 DNA follows: TGTGCCAGCAGCATCCAGGAGAACACTGAAGCTTTCTTT. Its translation: CASSIQENTEAFF. Combining the CDR3 with reference TRBV7-9 and TRBJ1-1 gives the whole variable domain DTGVSQNPRHKITKRGQNVTFRCDPISEHNRLYWYRQTLGQGPEFLTYFQNEAQLEKSRLLSDRFSAERPKGSFSTLEIQRTEQGDSAMYLCASSIQENTEAFFGQGTRLTVV.

This chain connects TRBV11-2 to TRBJ2-1; D may be TRBD2 (5 bases). The ends were cut back, 3 bases at V and 0 bases at J, with 9 bases in the middle. The CDR3 is 15 amino acids. CDR1 and CDR2 from the germline V gene are SGHAT and FQNNGV. CDR3 in amino acids: CASSFTGFSYNEQFF. The CDR3 nucleotides read TGTGCCAGCAGCTTTACGGGATTCTCCTACAATGAGCAGTTCTTC.

This clonotype came up many times. V usage is TRBV2 and J usage is TRBJ2-4, with TRBD1 identical over 7 bases. The CDR3 is 13 amino acids. Trimming at V came to 6 bases and at J to 1 base, leaving 0 bases not matched to a gene. Germline V gives CDR1 SNHLY, CDR2 FYNNEI. CDR3 amino acids: CASRGQAKNIQYF. As DNA, the CDR3 is TGTGCCAGCAGGGGACAGGCCAAAAACATTCAGTACTTC.

As to this clonotype: A junction boundary mismatches the germline segment, possibly from a read error. The chain employs TRBV18 and TRBJ2-1, with TRBD2 identical over 8 bases. Germline values: CDR1 KGHSH, CDR2 LQKENI. This CDR3 has 15 amino acids. CDR3 protein: CAGSPPSSGHNEQFF. CDR3 coding DNA: TGTGCCGGCTCACCACCATCTAGCGGGCACAATGAGCAGTTCTTC. The full variable domain, its missing parts supplied by reference TRBV18 and TRBJ2-1, is NAGVMQNPRHLVRRRGQEARLRCSPMKGHSHVYWYRQLPEEGLKFMVYLQKENIIDESGMPKERFSAEFPKEGPSILRIQQVVRGDSAAYFCAGSPPSSGHNEQFFGPGTRLTVL.

This clonotype showed up many times. The chain uses TRBV20-1 and TRBJ1-2; D is ambiguous. The CDR3 is 13 amino acids. The germline gives CDR1 DFQATT, CDR2 SNEGSKA (reference sequence). V was pared by 3 bases and J by 4 bases, with 12 bases between. CDR3 DNA sequence: TGCAGTGCTAGCGACCGGGTCGGCTATGGCTACACCTTC. As protein: CSASDRVGYGYTF.

In this sample, this clonotype turned up a few times. J is TRBJ1-1 and V is TRBV5-1; D ambiguous. From germline, CDR1 is SGHRS and CDR2 YFSETQ. Trimming removed 1 base from V and 2 bases from J, with 9 bases in between. The CDR3 contains 14 residues. The CDR3 here is CASSLNQDNTEAFF. The CDR3 DNA follows: TGCGCCAGCAGCTTGAATCAAGATAACACTGAAGCTTTCTTT.

For this clonotype: Possible read error: a much larger clone is one base away. The chain carries TRBV12-3 or TRBV12-4 and TRBJ1-1, with unresolved D. V lost 3 bases and J 1 base, leaving 6 bases between the germline ends. This CDR3 spans 13 amino acids. The CDR3 region is CASSFHGNTEAFF. The DNA of the CDR3 is TGTGCCAGCAGTTTTCACGGGAACACTGAAGCTTTCTTT.

This sequence joins TRBV7-9 and TRBJ1-1, with D tentatively TRBD1 (6 bases). Germline V gene sequence: CDR1 SEHNR, CDR2 FQNEAQ (reference sequence). This CDR3 is built from 15 residues. V lost 5 bases to trimming and J lost 1 base, with 14 bases between them. The CDR3 bases are TGTGCCAGCAGCCCCAAGGACAGAAAGAACACTGAAGCTTTCTTT. It specifies CASSPKDRKNTEAFF.

V gene TRBV7-6 combines with J gene TRBJ2-3; TRBD2 matches 7 bases. Trimming removed 5 bases from V and 5 bases from J; junction bases left unmatched: 7. The CDR3 spans 14 residues. Germline V lookup: CDR1 SGHVS, CDR2 FNYEAQ. The chain's CDR3 is CASSVMAGEDTQYF. The CDR3 DNA reads as TGTGCCAGCAGCGTAATGGCGGGGGAAGATACGCAGTATTTT.

The table lists this clonotype with a few counts. The chain recombines TRBV12-3 or TRBV12-4 with TRBJ1-1; D unclear. Trimming shortened V by 5 bases and J by 1 base, and 11 bases separated the two germline ends. The CDR3 length is 14 residues. The CDR3 here is CASSRMSGNTEAFF. For the CDR3, the DNA is TGTGCCAGCAGTCGGATGTCGGGGAACACTGAAGCTTTCTTT.

The CDR3 DNA is TGTGCCAGCAGCGACAGGGGGGGAAACTATGGCTACACCTTC. It codes for CASSDRGGNYGYTF. J is TRBJ1-2 and V is TRBV11-2; 9 positions match TRBD1. Germline values: CDR1 SGHAT, CDR2 FQNNGV. V gave up 5 bases and J gave up 2 bases; unmatched junction bases: 3. This CDR3 region has 14 residues.

V usage is TRBV20-1 and J usage is TRBJ1-4; 8 nucleotides match TRBD1. V dropped 1 base and J dropped 5; count of bases not matched to a gene: 3. From germline, CDR1 is DFQATT and CDR2 SNEGSKA (reference sequence). The CDR3 contains 14 residues. The CDR3, as DNA: TGCAGTGCTAGAGCAGGGGGCGAGAATGAAAAACTGTTTTTT. It codes for CSARAGGENEKLFF.

V is TRBV7-9 and J is TRBJ1-2; tentatively, D is TRBD1 (5 bases). CDR1 is SEHNR and CDR2 is FQNEAQ in the germline V gene (reference sequence). The V and J ends lost 5 bases and 2 bases respectively, with 12 bases between them. CDR3 size: 14 residues. The CDR3: CASSPKAGNYGYTF. The DNA of the CDR3 is TGTGCCAGCAGCCCAAAGGCAGGGAACTATGGCTACACCTTC.